The 10 T cell receptor beta chains in this list originate from one sample, sequenced in a study of memory CD4+ T cells and cytomegalovirus serostatus. The sort gate was single viable CD3+CD4+CD8-CD45RO+ cells for memory CD4+ T cells. Sequencing was performed with immunoSEQ multiplex PCR; in TCRdb, only in-frame clones are kept and a portion is missing. This sample has some 80,000 clones, with approximately 80% found just once. The sample taken for sequencing was memory CD4+ T cells from blood. Source of these receptors: an adult in good health and CMV-seronegative.

This clone was detected a few times. The J gene is TRBJ2-7, the V gene TRBV6-5; no clear D. This CDR3 contains 15 residues. Germline loops: CDR1 MNHEY, CDR2 SVGAGI. Trimming shortened V by 3 bases and J by 0 bases, and 12 bases separated the two germline ends. CDR3 sequence: CASSYLQPPSYEQYF. The CDR3 bases are TGTGCCAGCAGTTATCTTCAGCCCCCCTCCTACGAGCAGTACTTC.

The chain combines TRBV9 with TRBJ1-1; D ambiguous. The germline CDR1 and CDR2 sequences are SGDLS and YYNGEE. V was shortened by 4 bases and J by 2 bases, with 15 bases between the two germline ends. This CDR3 contains 15 residues. The CDR3: CASSPHGGFNTEAFF. The CDR3 bases are TGTGCCAGCAGCCCCCACGGAGGGTTTAACACTGAAGCTTTCTTT.

V gene TRBV5-4 combines with J gene TRBJ2-2, with 10 bases identical to TRBD1. The CDR3 runs to 17 residues. Losses at the gene ends were 4 bases for V and 5 bases for J; bases not matched to a gene: 11. Germline V gene data show CDR1 as SGHNT and CDR2 as YYREEE (reference sequence). Here the CDR3 reads CASSQGPGQGYTGELFF. DNA for the CDR3: TGTGCCAGCAGCCAAGGTCCGGGACAGGGGTATACCGGGGAGCTGTTTTTT. Combining the CDR3 with reference TRBV5-4 and TRBJ2-2 gives the whole variable domain ETGVTQSPTHLIKTRGQQVTLRCSSQSGHNTVSWYQQALGQGPQFIFQYYREEENGRGNFPPRFSGLQFPNYSSELNVNALELDDSALYLCASSQGPGQGYTGELFFGEGSRLTVL.

This clone appeared a few times. The chain has TRBV7-6 and TRBJ2-5, with TRBD2 identical over 14 bases. The CDR3 runs to 16 residues. After removal of 5 bases from V and 7 bases from J, the junction contained 9 bases not matched to a gene. Germline assignment: CDR1 SGHVS and CDR2 FNYEAQ. The CDR3 sequence: CASSPRTSGGSGTQYF. The CDR3 nucleotides are TGTGCCAGCAGCCCCCGGACTAGCGGGGGGTCGGGGACCCAGTACTTC.

The gene calls are TRBV27 and TRBJ1-5; D gene uncertain. The V gene lost 1 base and the J gene lost 6 bases, with 4 bases spanning the gap. The CDR3 covers 12 residues. Germline V CDR1 and CDR2: MNHEY, SMNVEV (reference sequence). In DNA form, the CDR3 reads TGTGCCAGCAGTTTATGGGGTCAGCCCCAGCATTTT. Translating gives CASSLWGQPQHF.

The V gene is TRBV5-5, the J gene TRBJ2-7; 7 nucleotides line up with TRBD1. CDR1 and CDR2 (germline): SGHKS, YYEKEE (reference sequence). The V gene end was trimmed by 4 bases and the J gene end by 3 bases; junction bases not matched to a gene: 10. This CDR3 is 15 amino acids long. The CDR3 DNA follows: TGTGCCAGCAGCCGGGGAAGGACAGGTTACTACGAGCAGTACTTC. This codes for CASSRGRTGYYEQYF.

The chain links TRBV5-1 to TRBJ1-4; D remains ambiguous. Germline assignment: CDR1 SGHRS and CDR2 YFSETQ. This CDR3 is built from 14 residues. Trimming took off 1 base at V and 8 bases at J, with 12 bases between the two ends. The CDR3 DNA follows: TGCGCCAGCAGCTTGAACAGTGGGAGAGAAAAACTGTTTTTT. This translates into CASSLNSGREKLFF. The full variable domain, its missing parts supplied by reference TRBV5-1 and TRBJ1-4, is KAGVTQTPRYLIKTRGQQVTLSCSPISGHRSVSWYQQTPGQGLQFLFEYFSETQRNKGNFPGRFSGRQFSNSRSEMNVSTLELGDSALYLCASSLNSGREKLFFGSGTQLSVL.

The chain links TRBV7-3 to TRBJ2-3; no reliable D call. Deletions cut 5 bases from V and 0 bases from J, with 6 bases between. The CDR3 is 13 residues long. CDR1 is SGHTA and CDR2 is FQGTGA in the germline V gene. In DNA, the CDR3 is TGTGCCAGCAGCATGCATAGCACAGATACGCAGTATTTT. This encodes CASSMHSTDTQYF. Looking up the rest from reference TRBV7-3 and TRBJ2-3 gives the full variable domain: GAGVSQTPSNKVTEKGKYVELRCDPISGHTALYWYRQSLGQGPEFLIYFQGTGAADDSGLPNDRFFAVRPEGSVSTLKIQRTERGDSAVYLCASSMHSTDTQYFGPGTRLTVL.

V gene TRBV5-6 combines with J gene TRBJ1-5; D uncertain. V was cut by 4 bases and J by 5 bases, with 7 bases left in between. The CDR3 length is 12 residues. CDR1 and CDR2 (germline): SGHDT, YYEEEE. CDR3 nucleotides: TGTGCCAGCAGCCGGCAGGATCAGCCCCAGCATTTT. It specifies CASSRQDQPQHF.

The rearrangement links TRBV6-1 to TRBJ2-3; TRBD2 is a possible D gene (6 bases). V was cut by 8 bases and J by 1 base, with 10 bases left in between. Germline V gene data show CDR1 as MNHNS and CDR2 as SASEGT. This CDR3 region has 13 residues. CDR3 bases: TGTGCCAGCTTAGCGGATGGCACAGATACGCAGTATTTT. Its translation is CASLADGTDTQYF.